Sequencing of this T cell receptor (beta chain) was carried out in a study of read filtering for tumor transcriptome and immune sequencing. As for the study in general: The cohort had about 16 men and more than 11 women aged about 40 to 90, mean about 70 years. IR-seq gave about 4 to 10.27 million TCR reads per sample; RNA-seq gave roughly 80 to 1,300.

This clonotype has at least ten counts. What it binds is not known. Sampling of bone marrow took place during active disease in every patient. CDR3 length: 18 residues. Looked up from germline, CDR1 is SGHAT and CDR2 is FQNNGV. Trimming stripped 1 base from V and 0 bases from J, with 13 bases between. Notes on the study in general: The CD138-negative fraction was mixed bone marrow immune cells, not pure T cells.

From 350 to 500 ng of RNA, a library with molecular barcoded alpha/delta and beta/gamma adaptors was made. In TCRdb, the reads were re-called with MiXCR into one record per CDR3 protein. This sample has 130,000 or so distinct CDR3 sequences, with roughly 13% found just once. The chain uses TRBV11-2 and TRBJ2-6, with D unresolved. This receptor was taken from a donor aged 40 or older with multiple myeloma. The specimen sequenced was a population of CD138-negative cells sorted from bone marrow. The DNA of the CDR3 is TGTGCCAGCAGCTTAGTAGTTGGACGGAGCTCTGGGGCCAACGTCCTGACTTTC. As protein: CASSLVVGRSSGANVLTF.